The entry below describes one TCR beta chain. Its specificity is not known. A read error may produce the germline difference seen at one junction end. This entry comes from a study of T cells in tuberculosis. Findings of the study overall: Active tuberculosis TCR-alpha repertoires lay closer to GMM-specific TCRs than IGRA-negative controls, suggesting clonal expansion.

The CDR3 spans 12 residues. The germline CDR1 and CDR2 sequences are MDHEN and SYDVKM. Profiled with immunoSEQ multiplex PCR; TCRdb holds only in-frame clones, not every one. The sample shows more than 30,000 clones, approximately 94% of them seen only once. Specimen: PBMCs. The V gene is TRBV28, the J gene TRBJ2-5, with a weak D call TRBD2 (5 bases). This receptor was taken from a donor between 10 and 29 years old with latent tuberculosis or without tuberculosis infection. CDR3: CASSPAVALEDF. Here the CDR3 DNA reads TGTGCCAGCAGCCCAGCGGTGGCGTTGGAGGACTTC.